These 14 T cell receptor beta chains were sequenced from one sample in a study of T cell repertoires in cytomegalovirus infection. Each CDR3 protein gets one entry after TCRdb re-called the reads with MiXCR. Of fewer than 300,000 distinct CDR3 sequences listed, roughly 25% are singletons. Sequencing was done on a sample of PBMCs. The source is a human donor in good health (CMV status not recorded). Some clones in this sample may be carry-over from other donors' samples.

This rearrangement joins TRBV6-1 to TRBJ1-5, with D possibly TRBD1 on 6 matching bases. CDR3 length equals 15 residues. V lost 6 bases and J lost 6, with 18 bases in between. Germline V lookup: CDR1 MNHNS, CDR2 SASEGT. The CDR3 DNA follows: TGTGCCAGCAGATTCCGGACAGCAACTGGTCAGCCCCAGCATTTT. Protein sequence: CASRFRTATGQPQHF.

This clonotype showed up many times. The chain uses TRBV7-9 and TRBJ2-3; D ambiguous. CDR1 is SEHNR, CDR2 FQNEAQ, per germline (reference sequence). This CDR3 has 16 amino acids. V gave up 5 bases and J gave up 4 bases, with 19 bases separating them. The CDR3 DNA is TGTGCCAGCAGCCCCTACGGCCGGCAGCCTCCAGATACGCAGTATTTT. It is translated as CASSPYGRQPPDTQYF.

This clonotype showed up just a few times. The DNA for the CDR3 is TGTGCCAGCAGCTTGTCGACCGAGACAGGAGCGACCCAGTACTTC. This gives the protein CASSLSTETGATQYF. This chain uses TRBV5-5 with TRBJ2-5; possibly TRBD1 for D (6 bases). The CDR3 extends over 15 amino acids. The V gene lost 1 base and the J gene lost 7 bases, with 17 bases spanning the gap. CDR1 SGHKS and CDR2 YYEKEE come from the germline V gene (reference sequence).

This clonotype was recorded a few times. V gene TRBV7-9 combines with J gene TRBJ2-5; 7 nucleotides line up with TRBD1. Trimming took 3 bases from V and 2 from J; bases not matched to a gene: 3. Per the germline V gene, CDR1 is SEHNR and CDR2 is FQNEAQ (reference sequence). CDR3 length equals 14 residues. CDR3 nucleotides: TGTGCCAGCAGCTTCTCCAGGGGGCAAGAGACCCAGTACTTC. This codes for CASSFSRGQETQYF.

This clonotype has a count of ten or more. This chain joins TRBV7-2 and TRBJ2-7; D is perhaps TRBD1 (5 bases). The CDR3 is 15 residues long. The germline V gene encodes CDR1 SGHTA and CDR2 FQGNSA. V gave up 1 base and J gave up 2 bases, with 12 bases separating them. The CDR3 bases are TGTGCCAGCAGCTTAGGGCTGGGGCGAACCTACGAGCAGTACTTC. Its protein product is CASSLGLGRTYEQYF.

This clonotype has ten or more counts. The V gene is TRBV7-2, the J gene TRBJ2-6; no clear D gene. The CDR3 has 14 residues. Germline V lookup: CDR1 SGHTA, CDR2 FQGNSA. The V gene lost 6 bases and the J gene lost 0 bases, with 6 bases spanning the gap. The CDR3 coding sequence is TGTGCCAGCAGGTATCGCTCTGGGGCCAACGTCCTGACTTTC. Translated: CASRYRSGANVLTF. Looking up the rest from reference TRBV7-2 and TRBJ2-6 gives the full variable domain: GAGVSQSPSNKVTEKGKDVELRCDPISGHTALYWYRQSLGQGLEFLIYFQGNSAPDKSGLPSDRFSAERTGGSVSTLTIQRTQQEDSAVYLCASRYRSGANVLTFGAGSRLTVL.

This chain connects TRBV10-1 to TRBJ1-1; tentative D call: TRBD1 (6 bases). The V and J ends lost 5 bases and 7 bases respectively, with 20 bases between them. The CDR3 extends over 15 amino acids. Germline V gene data show CDR1 as WNHNN and CDR2 as SYGVQD (reference sequence). The CDR3 loop is CASSPRGASRLEAFF. CDR3 in DNA: TGCGCCAGCAGTCCCCGGGGGGCGTCCAGGCTTGAAGCTTTCTTT.

This clonotype turned up a few times. The gene calls are TRBV19 and TRBJ2-1, with D unclear. The CDR3 contains 12 residues. Between the trimmed V and J ends, which lost 5 bases and 5 bases, there was a span of 7 bases. Germline values: CDR1 LNHDA, CDR2 SQIVND (reference sequence). This CDR3 reads CASSAYNNEQFF. The CDR3, as DNA: TGTGCCAGTAGTGCTTACAACAATGAGCAGTTCTTC.

This clonotype was detected many times. The rearrangement links TRBV7-9 to TRBJ2-7; possibly TRBD2 for D (6 bases). The germline CDR1 and CDR2 sequences are SEHNR and FQNEAQ (reference sequence). Trimming left V 8 bases short and J 6 bases short, with 17 bases between. The CDR3 runs 13 residues. CDR3 sequence: CASGMSGGGEQYF. CDR3 DNA sequence: TGTGCCAGCGGGATGTCCGGGGGTGGCGAGCAGTACTTC.

In this sample, this clonotype turned up many times. DNA of the CDR3: TGTGCCAGCAGCCCGTCGGGGGGACTAGCGGGAAGTGAGCAGTTCTTC. It encodes CASSPSGGLAGSEQFF. J is TRBJ2-1 and V is TRBV5-4; 13 nucleotides align to TRBD2. Per the germline V gene, CDR1 is SGHNT and CDR2 is YYREEE (reference sequence). V was clipped by 4 bases and J by 9 bases; unmatched bases: 10. The CDR3 runs 16 residues.

The CDR3 protein is CASSPHRPGEKLFF. The CDR3 DNA sequence: TGTGCCAGCAGTCCCCATCGACCGGGGGAAAAACTGTTTTTT. This rearrangement joins TRBV27 to TRBJ1-4; D is ambiguous. The CDR3 sequence is 14 residues long. Germline CDR1 and CDR2: MNHEY and SMNVEV (reference sequence). With 5 bases removed from V and 8 bases from J, the gap between germline ends came to 15 bases.

This clonotype has more than one count but fewer than ten. This chain connects TRBV7-2 to TRBJ2-5; TRBD2 agrees at 7 bases. Trimming took 2 bases from V and 5 from J; bases not matched to a gene: 2. The CDR3 runs 13 residues. The germline V gene encodes CDR1 SGHTA and CDR2 FQGNSA. The CDR3 coding sequence is TGTGCCAGCAGCTTACTGCGGGAGGAGACCCAGTACTTC. Amino acid sequence: CASSLLREETQYF.

J is TRBJ1-1 and V is TRBV9, with no clear D. Germline loops: CDR1 SGDLS, CDR2 YYNGEE. The CDR3 totals 13 residues. V lost 2 bases and J lost 3, with 8 bases in between. The DNA for the CDR3 is TGTGCCAGCAGCGTTCGACCGGACACTGAAGCTTTCTTT. Residues: CASSVRPDTEAFF.

This clonotype came up a few times. This chain connects TRBV12-3 or TRBV12-4 to TRBJ2-1, with D possibly called TRBD1 or TRBD2 (6 bases each). This CDR3 contains 16 residues. The germline V and J ends were trimmed by 6 bases and 0 bases, with 15 bases remaining between them. CDR3 loop: CASSFGGLSSYNEQFF. The CDR3 coding sequence is TGTGCCAGCAGCTTTGGGGGGCTAAGCTCCTACAATGAGCAGTTCTTC.